This TCR beta chain came from a study of cytomegalovirus exposure and HLA in healthy donors. The CDR3 is 12 residues long. Per germline, CDR1 SEHNR and CDR2 FQNEAQ (reference sequence). V shed 4 bases and J shed 7 bases, with 8 bases lying between them. A note on this clone: The target antigen is unknown.

Findings of the study overall: Later work found that TCR association rates differed between HLA loci; DRB1 had the most and HLA-C the fewest.

Use of 60 Vbeta and 13 Jbeta primers characterized the PCR. Sequencing used immunoSEQ multiplex PCR; TCRdb keeps in-frame clones, though not all of them. The data contain 150,000 to 200,000 clones, 75% to 90% of them singletons. The rearrangement joins TRBV7-9 to TRBJ2-1; D perhaps matches TRBD2 (6 bases). The sequence derives from a man in his late teens or twenties in good health and CMV-seropositive. Sequencing input: PBMCs. The CDR3 loop reads CASSYGGNEQFF. Here the CDR3 DNA reads TGTGCCAGCAGCTACGGGGGAAATGAGCAGTTCTTC.